Described below is a single TCR beta chain sequence and its context. These data are taken from a study of blood T cell repertoires in COVID-19. Study overall: The study drew acute and convalescent COVID-19 samples from the United States, Italy and Spain. In each case, the material was cDNA or gDNA derived from T cells, B-cell-depleted T cells, or PBMCs.

Original processing notes: The assay estimated nucleated cells by amplifying reference gene primers. The repertoire was sequenced with immunoSEQ multiplex PCR; TCRdb's copy has only in-frame clones and lacks some. V, J and clone size are taken as reported in that table, and D and trimming were inferred from the DNA itself. The data show 220,000 or so clones, around 86% seen once. Patients at the Seattle site were enrolled during active infection and followed longitudinally. The receptor was derived from a woman in her fifties or sixties with COVID-19, enrolled during active disease. Input material: peripheral blood.

The CDR3 protein is CAGHDRGYGYTF. CDR3 DNA sequence: TGTGCCGGACACGACAGGGGCTATGGCTACACCTTC. The chain combines TRBV9 with TRBJ1-2; TRBD1 aligns across 8 bases. Germline values: CDR1 SGDLS, CDR2 YYNGEE. The CDR3 totals 12 residues. V shed 10 bases and J 4 bases; nucleotides not matched to a gene: 6. The full variable domain, in which reference TRBV9 and TRBJ1-2 provide the parts outside the CDR3, is DSGVTQTPKHLITATGQRVTLRCSPRSGDLSVYWYQQSLDQGLQFLIQYYNGEERAKGNILERFSAQQFPDLHSELNLSSLELGDSALYFCAGHDRGYGYTFGSGTRLTVV.